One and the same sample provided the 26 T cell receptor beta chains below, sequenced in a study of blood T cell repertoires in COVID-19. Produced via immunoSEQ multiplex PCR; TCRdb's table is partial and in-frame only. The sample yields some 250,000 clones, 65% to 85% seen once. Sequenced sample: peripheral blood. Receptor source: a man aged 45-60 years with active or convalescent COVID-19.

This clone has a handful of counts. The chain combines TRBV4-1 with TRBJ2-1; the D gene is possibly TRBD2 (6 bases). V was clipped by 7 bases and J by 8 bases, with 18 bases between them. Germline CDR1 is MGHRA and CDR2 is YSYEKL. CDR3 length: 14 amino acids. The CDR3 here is CASTLGRGGDEQFF. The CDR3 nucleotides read TGCGCCAGCACCCTAGGGCGGGGAGGTGATGAGCAGTTCTTC.

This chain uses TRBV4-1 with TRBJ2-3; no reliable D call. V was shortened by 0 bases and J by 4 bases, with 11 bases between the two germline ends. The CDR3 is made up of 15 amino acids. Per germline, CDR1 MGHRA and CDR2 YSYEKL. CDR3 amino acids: CASSQDALTSDTQYF. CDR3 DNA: TGCGCCAGCAGCCAAGATGCCCTGACATCAGATACGCAGTATTTT.

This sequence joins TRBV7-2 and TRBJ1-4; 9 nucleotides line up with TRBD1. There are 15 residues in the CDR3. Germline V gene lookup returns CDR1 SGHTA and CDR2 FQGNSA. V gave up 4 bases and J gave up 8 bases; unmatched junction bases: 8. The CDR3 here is CASSSVQGAGEKLFF. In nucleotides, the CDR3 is TGTGCCAGCAGCTCAGTACAGGGGGCCGGGGAAAAACTGTTTTTT.

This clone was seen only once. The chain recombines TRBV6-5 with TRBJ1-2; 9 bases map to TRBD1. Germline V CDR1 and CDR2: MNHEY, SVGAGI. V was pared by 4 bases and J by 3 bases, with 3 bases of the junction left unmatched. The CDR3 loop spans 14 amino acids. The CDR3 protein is CASSSGQGYYGYTF. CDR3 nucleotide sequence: TGTGCCAGCAGTTCGGGACAGGGATACTATGGCTACACCTTC.

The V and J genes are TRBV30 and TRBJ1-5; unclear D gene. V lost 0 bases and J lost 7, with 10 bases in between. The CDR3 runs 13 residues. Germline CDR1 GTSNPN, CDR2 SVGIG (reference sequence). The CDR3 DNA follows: TGTGCCTGGAGTGTCGGGGTTGAACAGCCCCAGCATTTT. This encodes CAWSVGVEQPQHF.

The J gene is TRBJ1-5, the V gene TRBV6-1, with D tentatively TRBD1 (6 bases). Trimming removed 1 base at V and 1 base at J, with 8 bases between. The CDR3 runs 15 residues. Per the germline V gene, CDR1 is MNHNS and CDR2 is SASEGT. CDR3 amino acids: CASSEGTVSNQPQHF. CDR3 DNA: TGTGCCAGCAGTGAAGGGACAGTGAGCAATCAGCCCCAGCATTTT.

The CDR3, as DNA: TGTGCCAGCAGCGAGACAGGGGATTCACCCCTCCACTTT. Encoded protein: CASSETGDSPLHF. The V call is TRBV6-5, the J call TRBJ1-6, with 8 nucleotides matching TRBD1. With 6 bases clipped from V and 8 bases from J, the junction kept 3 bases outside the gene matches. Looked up from germline, CDR1 is MNHEY and CDR2 is SVGAGI. The CDR3 extends over 13 amino acids.

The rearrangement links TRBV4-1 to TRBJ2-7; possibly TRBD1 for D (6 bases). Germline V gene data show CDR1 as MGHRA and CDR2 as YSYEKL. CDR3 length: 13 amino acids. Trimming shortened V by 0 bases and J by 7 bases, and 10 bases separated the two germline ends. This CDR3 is CASSQEQGPEQYF. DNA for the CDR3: TGCGCCAGCAGCCAAGAACAGGGCCCAGAGCAGTACTTC.

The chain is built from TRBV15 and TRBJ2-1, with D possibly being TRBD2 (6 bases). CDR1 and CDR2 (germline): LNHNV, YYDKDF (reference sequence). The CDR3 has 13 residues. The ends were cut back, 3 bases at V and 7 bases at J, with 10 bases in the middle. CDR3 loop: CATSRVEGNEQFF. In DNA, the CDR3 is TGTGCCACCAGCAGGGTGGAGGGGAATGAGCAGTTCTTC.

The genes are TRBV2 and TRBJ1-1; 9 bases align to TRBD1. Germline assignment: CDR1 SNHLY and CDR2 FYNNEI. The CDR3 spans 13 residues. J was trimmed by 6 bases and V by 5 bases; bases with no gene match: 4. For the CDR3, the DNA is TGTGCCAGCAGTTATACAGGGGGCTCTGAAGCTTTCTTT. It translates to CASSYTGGSEAFF.

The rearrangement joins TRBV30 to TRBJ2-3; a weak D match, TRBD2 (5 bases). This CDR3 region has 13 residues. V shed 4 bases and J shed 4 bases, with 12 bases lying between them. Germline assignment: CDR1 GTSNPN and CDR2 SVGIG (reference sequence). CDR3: CAWTDGLADTQYF. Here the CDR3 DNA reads TGTGCCTGGACCGACGGACTCGCAGATACGCAGTATTTT.

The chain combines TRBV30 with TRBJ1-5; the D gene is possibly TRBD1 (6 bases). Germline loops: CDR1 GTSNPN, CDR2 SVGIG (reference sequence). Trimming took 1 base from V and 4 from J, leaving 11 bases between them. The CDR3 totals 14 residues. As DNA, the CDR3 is TGTGCCTGGAGTGGGACAGCGATAAATCAGCCCCAGCATTTT. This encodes CAWSGTAINQPQHF. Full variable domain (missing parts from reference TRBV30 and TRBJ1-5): SQTIHQWPATLVQPVGSPLSLECTVEGTSNPNLYWYRQAAGRGLQLLFYSVGIGQISSEVPQNLSASRPQDRQFILSSKKLLLSDSGFYLCAWSGTAINQPQHFGDGTRLSIL.

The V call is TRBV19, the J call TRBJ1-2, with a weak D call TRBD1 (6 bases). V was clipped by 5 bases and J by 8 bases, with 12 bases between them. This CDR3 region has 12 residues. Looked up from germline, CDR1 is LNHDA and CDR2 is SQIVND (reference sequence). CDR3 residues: CASSSDRFGYTF. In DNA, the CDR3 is TGTGCCAGTAGTTCCGACAGGTTCGGCTACACCTTC. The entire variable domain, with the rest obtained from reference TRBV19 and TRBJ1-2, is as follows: DGGITQSPKYLFRKEGQNVTLSCEQNLNHDAMYWYRQDPGQGLRLIYYSQIVNDFQKGDIAEGYSVSREKKESFPLTVTSAQKNPTAFYLCASSSDRFGYTFGSGTRLTVV.

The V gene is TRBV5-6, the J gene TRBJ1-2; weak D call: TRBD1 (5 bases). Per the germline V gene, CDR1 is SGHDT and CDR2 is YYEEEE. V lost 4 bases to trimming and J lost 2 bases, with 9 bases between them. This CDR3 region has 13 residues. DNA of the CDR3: TGTGCCAGCAGCCGCGACAGAAACTATGGCTACACCTTC. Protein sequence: CASSRDRNYGYTF.

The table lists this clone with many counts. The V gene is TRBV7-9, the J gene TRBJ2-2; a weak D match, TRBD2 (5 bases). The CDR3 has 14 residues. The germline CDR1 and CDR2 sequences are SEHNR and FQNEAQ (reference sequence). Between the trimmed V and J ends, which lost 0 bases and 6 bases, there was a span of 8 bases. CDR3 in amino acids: CASSLASGAGELFF. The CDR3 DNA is TGTGCCAGCAGCTTAGCATCCGGGGCCGGGGAGCTGTTTTTT.

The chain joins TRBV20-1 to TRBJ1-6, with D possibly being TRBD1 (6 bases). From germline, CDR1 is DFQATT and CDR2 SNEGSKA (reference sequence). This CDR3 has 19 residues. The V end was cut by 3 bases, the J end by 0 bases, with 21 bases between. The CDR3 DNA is TGCAGTGCTAGTACCCCCGGGACATATGAAGGCTCCTATAATTCACCCCTCCACTTT. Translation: CSASTPGTYEGSYNSPLHF.

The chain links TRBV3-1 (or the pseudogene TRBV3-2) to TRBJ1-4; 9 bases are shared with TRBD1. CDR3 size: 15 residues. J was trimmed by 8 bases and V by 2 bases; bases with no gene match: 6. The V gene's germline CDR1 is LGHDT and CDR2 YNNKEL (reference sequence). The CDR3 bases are TGTGCCAGCAGCCAAACCGGGACAGGGAACGAAAAACTGTTTTTT. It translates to CASSQTGTGNEKLFF.

The CDR3, as DNA: TGCGCCAGCAGGGATACCGGGACAGCGAACACCGGGGAGCTGTTTTTT. Its protein is CASRDTGTANTGELFF. The chain uses TRBV5-1 and TRBJ2-2; 7 positions match TRBD1. Germline-derived CDR1 and CDR2 are SGHRS and YFSETQ. With V trimmed by 5 bases and J by 0 bases, 7 bases remained unmatched. The CDR3 is made up of 16 amino acids. The whole variable domain, remainder taken from reference TRBV5-1 and TRBJ2-2, is KAGVTQTPRYLIKTRGQQVTLSCSPISGHRSVSWYQQTPGQGLQFLFEYFSETQRNKGNFPGRFSGRQFSNSRSEMNVSTLELGDSALYLCASRDTGTANTGELFFGEGSRLTVL.

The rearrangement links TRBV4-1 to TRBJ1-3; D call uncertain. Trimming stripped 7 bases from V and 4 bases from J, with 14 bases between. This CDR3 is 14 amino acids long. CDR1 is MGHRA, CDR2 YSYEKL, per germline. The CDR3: CASTLSPEGNTIYF. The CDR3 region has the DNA TGCGCCAGCACCCTGAGTCCCGAAGGAAACACCATATATTTT.

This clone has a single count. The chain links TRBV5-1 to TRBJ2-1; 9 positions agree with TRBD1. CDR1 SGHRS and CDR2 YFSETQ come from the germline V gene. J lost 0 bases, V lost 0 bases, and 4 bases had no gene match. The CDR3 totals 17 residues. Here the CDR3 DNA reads TGCGCCAGCAGCTTGGACGGGACAGGGAGCTCCTACAATGAGCAGTTCTTC. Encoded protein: CASSLDGTGSSYNEQFF.

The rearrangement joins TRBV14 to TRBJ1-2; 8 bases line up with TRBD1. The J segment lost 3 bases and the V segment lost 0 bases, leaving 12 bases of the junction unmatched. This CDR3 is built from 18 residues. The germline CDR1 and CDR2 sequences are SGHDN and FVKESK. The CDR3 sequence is CASSQERGATGVYYGYTF. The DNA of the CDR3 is TGTGCCAGCAGCCAAGAGCGAGGGGCGACAGGGGTCTACTATGGCTACACCTTC.

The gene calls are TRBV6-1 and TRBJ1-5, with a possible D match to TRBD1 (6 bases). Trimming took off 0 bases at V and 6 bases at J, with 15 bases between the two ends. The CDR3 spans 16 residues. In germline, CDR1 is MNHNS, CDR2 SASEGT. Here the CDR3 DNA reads TGTGCCAGCAGTGAAGCTTCAGGGGTAGGGAGTCAGCCCCAGCATTTT. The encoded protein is CASSEASGVGSQPQHF.

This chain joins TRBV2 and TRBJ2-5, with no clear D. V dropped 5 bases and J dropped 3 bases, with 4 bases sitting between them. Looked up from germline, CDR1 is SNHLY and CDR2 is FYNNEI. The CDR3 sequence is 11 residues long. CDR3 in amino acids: CASSPKETQYF. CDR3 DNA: TGTGCCAGCAGTCCAAAAGAGACCCAGTACTTC.

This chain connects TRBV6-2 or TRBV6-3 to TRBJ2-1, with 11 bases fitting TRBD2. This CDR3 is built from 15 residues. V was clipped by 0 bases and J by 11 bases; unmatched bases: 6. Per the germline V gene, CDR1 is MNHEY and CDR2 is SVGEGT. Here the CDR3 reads CASSYSTSGAPKQFF. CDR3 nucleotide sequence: TGTGCCAGCAGTTACTCGACTAGCGGGGCCCCTAAGCAGTTCTTC.

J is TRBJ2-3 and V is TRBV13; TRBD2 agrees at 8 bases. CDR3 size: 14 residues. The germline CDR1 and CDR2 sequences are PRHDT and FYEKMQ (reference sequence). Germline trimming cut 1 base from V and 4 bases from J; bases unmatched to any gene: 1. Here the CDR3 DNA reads TGTGCCAGCAGCTTAGCCGGGGGGGCAGATACGCAGTATTTT. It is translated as CASSLAGGADTQYF.

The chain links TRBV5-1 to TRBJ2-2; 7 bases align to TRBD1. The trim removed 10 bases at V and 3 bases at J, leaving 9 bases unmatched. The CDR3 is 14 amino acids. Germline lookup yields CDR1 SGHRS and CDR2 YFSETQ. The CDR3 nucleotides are TGCGCCGGATCCTATACAGGGGACACCGGGGAGCTGTTTTTT. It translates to CAGSYTGDTGELFF.